The 25 T cell receptor beta chains below come from one sample, sequenced in a study of T-cell memory formation after mild COVID-19. TCRdb called the 5' RACE reads again in MiXCR, with one record for every CDR3 protein. There are a few hundred thousand distinct CDR3 sequences in the sample; approximately 25% occur only once, and about 8.7% lies in the top ten. What was sequenced was PBMCs or a T cell subset sorted from them (not recorded which). The receptor source for this set is an adult woman who had mild COVID-19 (a few samples of this study predate the infection). Cell type and time point are not known.

This clonotype was seen at least ten times. The junction differs from germline at one of its ends, possibly a read error. V and J are TRBV7-2 and TRBJ2-3, with 12 bases fitting TRBD2. CDR1 and CDR2 from the germline V gene are SGHTA and FQGNSA. This CDR3 has 16 amino acids. The CDR3: CASSLAGGPRTDTQYF. The CDR3 DNA reads TGTGCCAGCAGCCTAGCGGGGGGGCCTCGCACAGATACGCAGTATTTT.

This clonotype came up many times. The rearrangement joins TRBV7-2 to TRBJ2-7; 8 nucleotides agree with TRBD1. The V and J ends lost 3 bases and 6 bases, in that order; junction bases with no gene match: 7. Germline loops: CDR1 SGHTA, CDR2 FQGNSA. CDR3 length: 14 amino acids. The CDR3 sequence: CASSFQGAPGEQYF. CDR3 DNA: TGTGCCAGCAGCTTTCAGGGGGCGCCCGGCGAGCAGTACTTC.

The chain recombines TRBV2 with TRBJ2-1; TRBD2 matches 14 bases. The CDR3 sequence is 16 residues long. Germline V gene sequence: CDR1 SNHLY, CDR2 FYNNEI. The junction had 5 bases not matched to a gene; V was cut back by 6 bases and J by 4 bases. The chain's CDR3 is CASRRGLAGEYNEQFF. CDR3 coding DNA: TGTGCCAGCAGAAGGGGACTAGCGGGGGAATACAATGAGCAGTTCTTC.

This clonotype was detected only a few times. The chain uses TRBV6-7 and TRBJ2-2; the D gene is possibly TRBD2 (6 bases). TRBV6-7 is labeled an ORF, and its function is uncertain. This CDR3 comprises 18 residues. V lost 2 bases, J lost 11 bases, and 27 bases lay in between. CDR3 in amino acids: CASSYPTHGGGIKVELFF. The CDR3 region has the DNA TGTGCCAGCAGTTACCCCACCCATGGTGGGGGGATCAAGGTCGAGCTGTTTTTT.

This clonotype was observed a handful of times. The chain employs TRBV7-9 and TRBJ1-5; 7 bases are shared with TRBD1. The CDR3 totals 17 residues. Germline CDR1 is SEHNR and CDR2 is FQNEAQ (reference sequence). J gave up 4 bases and V 1 base, and 10 bases lay outside the gene matches. Here the CDR3 DNA reads TGTGCCAGCAGCTTAGAAATTACGACAGGGAAAAATCAGCCCCAGCATTTT. Protein: CASSLEITTGKNQPQHF. The full variable domain, rest sourced from reference TRBV7-9 and TRBJ1-5, is DTGVSQNPRHKITKRGQNVTFRCDPISEHNRLYWYRQTLGQGPEFLTYFQNEAQLEKSRLLSDRFSAERPKGSFSTLEIQRTEQGDSAMYLCASSLEITTGKNQPQHFGDGTRLSIL.

The chain couples TRBV12-3 or TRBV12-4 to TRBJ1-1; no definite D call. Trimming pared 2 bases from V and 1 base from J, leaving 5 bases between. The CDR3 runs 13 residues. The CDR3 DNA sequence: TGTGCCAGCAGTTTACATCCGAACACTGAAGCTTTCTTT. It is translated as CASSLHPNTEAFF.

The table lists this clonotype with a few counts. The chain uses TRBV24-1 and TRBJ2-1, with 7 bases identical to TRBD1. The J segment lost 0 bases and the V segment lost 5 bases, leaving 6 bases of the junction unmatched. Germline-derived CDR1 and CDR2 are KGHDR and SFDVKD. This CDR3 contains 16 residues. The CDR3 nucleotides are TGTGCCACCAGTGGGGGGACAGCTGGCTCCTACAATGAGCAGTTCTTC. As protein: CATSGGTAGSYNEQFF.

V and J are TRBV5-4 and TRBJ2-3; D unresolved. Germline assignment: CDR1 SGHNT and CDR2 YYREEE (reference sequence). The length of the CDR3 is 16 residues. V lost 1 base to trimming and J lost 0 bases, with 12 bases between them. CDR3: CASSLKVGISTDTQYF. CDR3 DNA sequence: TGTGCCAGCAGCTTGAAGGTGGGAATTAGCACAGATACGCAGTATTTT.

This clonotype has a count of ten or more. This rearrangement joins TRBV20-1 to TRBJ2-1; 9 bases are a match to TRBD2. Per germline, CDR1 DFQATT and CDR2 SNEGSKA (reference sequence). The trim removed 0 bases at V and 2 bases at J, leaving 5 bases unmatched. The CDR3 sequence is 16 residues long. CDR3 loop: CSAREGLAGTYNEQFF. The DNA of the CDR3 is TGCAGTGCTAGAGAAGGGCTAGCGGGAACCTACAATGAGCAGTTCTTC.

This clonotype has a handful of counts. The junction shows a germline mismatch at one end, possibly a read error. The chain combines TRBV29-1 with TRBJ2-1; no clear D. Germline values: CDR1 SQVTM, CDR2 ANQGSEA. This CDR3 has 9 residues. In DNA form, the CDR3 reads TGCAGCGTTGACTTGCCGGGTTCCTTC. It translates to CSVDLPGSF.

The chain employs TRBV12-3 or TRBV12-4 and TRBJ2-1; 9 bases fit TRBD2. After removal of 5 bases from V and 9 bases from J, the junction contained 11 bases not matched to a gene. The CDR3 has 15 residues. The CDR3, as DNA: TGTGCCAGCAGTCCCTTTGCGGGAGGGCATGGTGAGCAGTTCTTC. Residues: CASSPFAGGHGEQFF.

The chain has TRBV15 and TRBJ2-2, with D hard to call. V was cut by 1 base and J by 6 bases, with 9 bases left in between. This CDR3 region has 14 residues. Germline V gene lookup returns CDR1 LNHNV and CDR2 YYDKDF (reference sequence). The CDR3 is CATSRGKSAGELFF. CDR3 DNA: TGTGCCACCAGCAGAGGCAAGTCCGCCGGGGAGCTGTTTTTT.

In this sample, this clonotype turned up a few times. The chain has TRBV7-9 and TRBJ1-2; 9 nucleotides align to TRBD1. Unmatched junction bases numbered 5, after V lost 4 bases and J lost 5 bases. Germline V gene sequence: CDR1 SEHNR, CDR2 FQNEAQ (reference sequence). The CDR3 is 14 residues long. The CDR3 DNA reads TGTGCCAGCAGCTCATCGACAGGGGGGTATGGCTACACCTTC. This codes for CASSSSTGGYGYTF.

The rearrangement joins TRBV6-5 to TRBJ2-6; 8 bases match TRBD1. V was pared by 1 base and J by 1 base, with 6 bases of the junction left unmatched. The CDR3 is 18 amino acids. CDR1 and CDR2 (germline): MNHEY, SVGAGI. The DNA for the CDR3 is TGTGCCAGCAGTTACTTACCAGGGGGCGCGTCTGGGGCCAACGTCCTGACTTTC. This encodes CASSYLPGGASGANVLTF.

Ten or more counts support this clonotype. The genes are TRBV5-1 and TRBJ2-5; TRBD1 agrees at 9 bases. Germline V lookup: CDR1 SGHRS, CDR2 YFSETQ. The CDR3 has 14 amino acids. V lost 4 bases and J lost 2; bases outside the gene matches: 3. The CDR3 nucleotides read TGCGCCAGCAGCCACGGACAGGGGCAAGAGACCCAGTACTTC. Translated: CASSHGQGQETQYF. The whole variable domain, filled in from reference TRBV5-1 and TRBJ2-5, reads KAGVTQTPRYLIKTRGQQVTLSCSPISGHRSVSWYQQTPGQGLQFLFEYFSETQRNKGNFPGRFSGRQFSNSRSEMNVSTLELGDSALYLCASSHGQGQETQYFGPGTRLLVL.

The gene calls are TRBV6-1 and TRBJ1-2; possible D gene TRBD1, 6 bases. This CDR3 region has 17 residues. Germline CDR1 is MNHNS and CDR2 is SASEGT. V dropped 0 bases and J dropped 0 bases, with 14 bases sitting between them. The CDR3 coding sequence is TGTGCCAGCAGTGAAGCGAGCAGGACAGCATCTAACTATGGCTACACCTTC. As protein: CASSEASRTASNYGYTF.

The chain links TRBV11-1 to TRBJ2-5; weak D call: TRBD1 (5 bases). This CDR3 spans 16 amino acids. Trimming pared 5 bases from V and 2 bases from J, leaving 18 bases between. Germline V lookup: CDR1 SGHAT, CDR2 FQDESV (reference sequence). The CDR3 is CASSPPPLGRQETQYF. CDR3 sequence (DNA): TGTGCCAGCAGCCCGCCTCCCCTGGGGCGTCAAGAGACCCAGTACTTC. The whole variable domain, remainder taken from reference TRBV11-1 and TRBJ2-5, is EAEVAQSPRYKITEKSQAVAFWCDPISGHATLYWYRQILGQGPELLVQFQDESVVDDSQLPKDRFSAERLKGVDSTLKIQPAELGDSAMYLCASSPPPLGRQETQYFGPGTRLLVL.

This clonotype has a handful of counts. The V call is TRBV5-4, the J call TRBJ2-7, with D possibly TRBD2 on 5 matching bases. Trimming stripped 4 bases from V and 6 bases from J, with 17 bases between. CDR1 and CDR2 from the germline V gene are SGHNT and YYREEE (reference sequence). The CDR3 contains 14 residues. The CDR3 bases are TGTGCCAGCAGCCGTAGCCGGGGAGCTCGCGAGCAGTACTTC. It translates to CASSRSRGAREQYF.

The V and J genes are TRBV24-1 and TRBJ2-1, with 9 bases aligning to TRBD2. Trimming at V came to 3 bases and at J to 0 bases, leaving 8 bases not matched to a gene. From germline, CDR1 is KGHDR and CDR2 SFDVKD. The CDR3 extends over 18 amino acids. The CDR3, as DNA: TGTGCCACCAGTGATCACCGGACTAGCGTAAGCTCCTACAATGAGCAGTTCTTC. Its protein is CATSDHRTSVSSYNEQFF.

The chain employs TRBV5-4 and TRBJ2-3, with a weak D call TRBD1 (7 bases). V dropped 5 bases and J dropped 0 bases, with 16 bases sitting between them. The length of the CDR3 is 16 residues. Looked up from germline, CDR1 is SGHNT and CDR2 is YYREEE (reference sequence). The CDR3 sequence: CASSSPQGGSTDTQYF. CDR3 in DNA: TGTGCCAGCAGTTCGCCGCAGGGGGGAAGCACAGATACGCAGTATTTT.

The rearrangement joins TRBV5-5 to TRBJ2-7, with TRBD1 as a possible D gene (5 bases). Germline V CDR1 and CDR2: SGHKS, YYEKEE (reference sequence). Trimming took 7 bases from V and 0 from J, leaving 17 bases between them. The CDR3 totals 15 residues. For the CDR3, the DNA is TGTGCCAGCGATCAGGGCGATTGGTCCTCCTACGAGCAGTACTTC. Translation: CASDQGDWSSYEQYF.

This clonotype was counted a few times. The rearrangement joins TRBV7-6 to TRBJ2-6; TRBD1 matches at 7 bases. This CDR3 is 15 amino acids long. Trimming cost V 5 bases and J 2 bases; bases outside gene matches: 3. In germline, CDR1 is SGHVS, CDR2 FNYEAQ. CDR3 amino acids: CASSDRVPGANVLTF. As DNA, the CDR3 is TGTGCCAGCAGCGACAGGGTCCCTGGGGCCAACGTCCTGACTTTC.

This clonotype was counted a few times. The chain carries TRBV5-6 and TRBJ2-7; 7 positions match TRBD1. The germline V gene has CDR1 SGHDT and CDR2 YYEEEE. V gave up 4 bases and J gave up 2 bases; unmatched junction bases: 9. The CDR3 contains 15 residues. The CDR3 bases are TGTGCCAGCAGCCGTCGGGACAGAGTCCCCTACGAGCAGTACTTC. Translation: CASSRRDRVPYEQYF.

This clonotype was found a few times. V and J are TRBV11-1 and TRBJ2-7; the match to TRBD1 covers 7 bases. The ends lost 4 bases at V and 3 bases at J; junction bases unmatched: 9. The CDR3 has 15 amino acids. CDR1 is SGHAT, CDR2 FQDESV, per germline (reference sequence). In DNA form, the CDR3 reads TGTGCCAGCAGCTCCCGTCAGGGGGTGGGCTACGAGCAGTACTTC. Protein sequence: CASSSRQGVGYEQYF.

This rearrangement joins TRBV3-1 to TRBJ2-7, with D possibly matching TRBD2 (5 bases). The CDR3 loop spans 13 amino acids. CDR1 and CDR2 (germline): LGHDT, YNNKEL (reference sequence). Between the trimmed V and J ends, which lost 5 bases and 6 bases, there was a span of 14 bases. CDR3 nucleotides: TGTGCCAGCAGCTTCGCCAGGAGCGGCGAGCAGTACTTC. Translating it yields CASSFARSGEQYF.